Shown below are 32 T cell receptor beta chains from a single sample sequenced in a study of blood T cell repertoires in COVID-19 (TCRdb year 2020). Library generation was performed with the immunoSEQ multiplex PCR assay. TCRdb took over this immuneACCESS table, retaining in-frame rearrangements with V and J assigned. Such tables are incomplete; in checked studies, under half of the missing clones stem from an unresolved V gene, and the remainder is unexplained. In this sample the table shows about 190,000 clones, roughly 80% of which occur a single time. Around 12% of the sample lies in the top ten. Sequenced input: peripheral blood. The receptors were gathered from a woman aged 45-65 years with acute or convalescent COVID-19.

This rearrangement joins TRBV6-4 to TRBJ1-6; D gene ambiguous. Germline loops: CDR1 MRHNA, CDR2 SNTAGT. V was cut by 5 bases and J by 7 bases, with 9 bases left in between. The CDR3 extends over 13 amino acids. The CDR3 loop reads CASSRERNSPLHF. The CDR3 bases are TGTGCCAGCAGTAGGGAGAGGAATTCACCCCTCCACTTT.

The CDR3 DNA sequence: TGTGCCAGCAGCGGAGGGAGAGACACTGAAGCTTTCTTT. Its protein is CASSGGRDTEAFF. The chain carries TRBV11-3 and TRBJ1-1; D call uncertain. Deletions cut 5 bases from V and 3 bases from J, with 10 bases between. CDR3 size: 13 residues. The germline CDR1 and CDR2 sequences are SGHNT and YENEEA.

The chain links TRBV9 to TRBJ2-7; 7 nucleotides match TRBD1. The CDR3 runs 15 residues. J lost 1 base, V lost 3 bases, and 7 bases had no gene match. Germline-derived CDR1 and CDR2 are SGDLS and YYNGEE. In nucleotides, the CDR3 is TGTGCCAGCAGCGCCGGGACAGTCGTATCCTACGAGCAGTACTTC. Its translation is CASSAGTVVSYEQYF.

The rearrangement joins TRBV11-2 to TRBJ2-3; 8 bases agree with TRBD2. Germline CDR1 and CDR2: SGHAT and FQNNGV. The CDR3 has 14 residues. Germline trimming cut 1 base from V and 3 bases from J; bases unmatched to any gene: 0. The CDR3 protein is CASSLVAGTDTQYF. The CDR3 DNA reads TGTGCCAGCAGCTTAGTAGCGGGAACAGATACGCAGTATTTT.

Details on this clone: This may come from a read error, since a much larger clone is one base off. V gene TRBV6-5 combines with J gene TRBJ2-7; D call uncertain. Germline V CDR1 and CDR2: MNHEY, SVGAGI. The CDR3 contains 15 residues. In DNA form, the CDR3 reads TGTACCAGCAGTTACTTCACCCTAGAAACCTACGAGCAGTACTTC. It is translated as CTSSYFTLETYEQYF.

The V and J genes are TRBV19 and TRBJ1-1, with D tentatively TRBD1 (6 bases). Between the trimmed V and J ends, which lost 10 bases and 9 bases, there was a span of 15 bases. This CDR3 has 11 amino acids. Per germline, CDR1 LNHDA and CDR2 SQIVND (reference sequence). The CDR3 region has the DNA TGTGCCACTGCCGCAGGGACAAAAGCTTTCTTT. This encodes CATAAGTKAFF.

The V gene is TRBV19, the J gene TRBJ2-3, with 7 bases identical to TRBD1. CDR3 length: 14 amino acids. With 8 bases clipped from V and 0 bases from J, the junction kept 5 bases outside the gene matches. Germline loops: CDR1 LNHDA, CDR2 SQIVND (reference sequence). In DNA form, the CDR3 reads TGTGCCAGTCGGGACAGCCCCAGCACAGATACGCAGTATTTT. Residues: CASRDSPSTDTQYF.

This clone has more than one count but fewer than ten. The chain links TRBV7-9 to TRBJ2-7; D uncertain. The V and J ends lost 2 bases and 2 bases respectively, with 7 bases between them. The CDR3 loop spans 13 amino acids. The V gene's germline CDR1 is SEHNR and CDR2 FQNEAQ (reference sequence). In DNA, the CDR3 is TGTGCCAGCAGCTTAACACCCGCCTACGAGCAGTACTTC. Its protein is CASSLTPAYEQYF.

The chain uses TRBV11-3 and TRBJ2-3; tentatively, D is TRBD1 (5 bases). This CDR3 is built from 13 residues. V lost 3 bases, J lost 6 bases, and 10 bases lay in between. Germline V gene sequence: CDR1 SGHNT, CDR2 YENEEA. CDR3 residues: CASSFTKGDTQYF. The CDR3 nucleotides read TGTGCCAGCAGCTTTACTAAGGGGGATACGCAGTATTTT.

The CDR3 sequence: CASSLTGTGVFSNEQFF. DNA for the CDR3: TGTGCCAGTAGTTTAACCGGGACAGGGGTTTTTAGCAATGAGCAGTTCTTC. This chain connects TRBV19 to TRBJ2-1, with 10 bases identical to TRBD1. From germline, CDR1 is LNHDA and CDR2 SQIVND (reference sequence). The CDR3 sequence is 17 residues long. J was trimmed by 6 bases and V by 5 bases; bases with no gene match: 13. Full variable domain (outside the CDR3, taken from reference TRBV19 and TRBJ2-1): DGGITQSPKYLFRKEGQNVTLSCEQNLNHDAMYWYRQDPGQGLRLIYYSQIVNDFQKGDIAEGYSVSREKKESFPLTVTSAQKNPTAFYLCASSLTGTGVFSNEQFFGPGTRLTVL.

This rearrangement joins TRBV6-1 to TRBJ1-5, with no clear D. Germline V gene sequence: CDR1 MNHNS, CDR2 SASEGT. Trimming removed 3 bases from V and 7 bases from J, with 16 bases in between. This CDR3 is built from 15 residues. The CDR3 sequence is CASSDGGRDYQPQHF. Written as DNA, the CDR3 is TGTGCCAGCAGTGATGGAGGGCGTGATTACCAGCCCCAGCATTTT.

This clone has more than one count but fewer than ten. Here the CDR3 reads CASSLGRRAYEQYF. The CDR3 coding sequence is TGTGCCAGCAGTCTAGGCCGGAGAGCCTACGAGCAGTACTTC. The gene calls are TRBV6-5 and TRBJ2-7; no clear D. Trimming left V 5 bases short and J 2 bases short, with 13 bases between. Germline V gene lookup returns CDR1 MNHEY and CDR2 SVGAGI. The CDR3 length is 14 residues.

The gene calls are TRBV11-2 and TRBJ1-5; TRBD1 agrees at 10 bases. After removal of 5 bases from V and 4 bases from J, the junction contained 2 bases not matched to a gene. Germline CDR1 is SGHAT and CDR2 is FQNNGV. The CDR3 contains 14 residues. CDR3 nucleotide sequence: TGTGCCAGCAGCCGACAGGGGGCAAATCAGCCCCAGCATTTT. This translates into CASSRQGANQPQHF.

This clone was seen once. This chain joins TRBV18 and TRBJ2-6; a weak D match, TRBD2 (6 bases). The CDR3 length is 17 residues. The germline CDR1 and CDR2 sequences are KGHSH and LQKENI. The V end was cut by 5 bases, the J end by 0 bases, with 14 bases between. In nucleotides, the CDR3 is TGTGCCAGCTCAAGGGCGGGATACAGCTCTGGGGCCAACGTCCTGACTTTC. It encodes CASSRAGYSSGANVLTF. Full variable domain (remainder filled in from reference TRBV18 and TRBJ2-6): NAGVMQNPRHLVRRRGQEARLRCSPMKGHSHVYWYRQLPEEGLKFMVYLQKENIIDESGMPKERFSAEFPKEGPSILRIQQVVRGDSAAYFCASSRAGYSSGANVLTFGAGSRLTVL.

This clone was picked up a small number of times. The chain employs TRBV9 and TRBJ1-3, with 8 bases identical to TRBD1. In germline, CDR1 is SGDLS, CDR2 YYNGEE. Unmatched junction bases numbered 1, after V lost 6 bases and J lost 2 bases. The CDR3 totals 13 residues. CDR3 loop: CASTRGPGNTIYF. CDR3 nucleotides: TGTGCCAGCACCAGGGGGCCTGGAAACACCATATATTTT.

This rearrangement joins TRBV19 to TRBJ1-6, with a weak D call TRBD1 (6 bases). The CDR3 spans 16 residues. Trimming left V 4 bases short and J 8 bases short, with 18 bases between. Germline values: CDR1 LNHDA, CDR2 SQIVND (reference sequence). CDR3 in amino acids: CASSTRSGAADSPLHF. Written as DNA, the CDR3 is TGTGCCAGTAGTACGCGTTCAGGGGCCGCGGATTCACCCCTCCACTTT. Full variable domain (remainder filled in from reference TRBV19 and TRBJ1-6): DGGITQSPKYLFRKEGQNVTLSCEQNLNHDAMYWYRQDPGQGLRLIYYSQIVNDFQKGDIAEGYSVSREKKESFPLTVTSAQKNPTAFYLCASSTRSGAADSPLHFGNGTRLTVT.

This clone was seen only once. The chain links TRBV9 to TRBJ1-2; 9 bases fit TRBD1. The CDR3 extends over 16 amino acids. V lost 5 bases and J lost 7; bases outside the gene matches: 15. Germline V gene lookup returns CDR1 SGDLS and CDR2 YYNGEE. DNA for the CDR3: TGTGCCAGCAGTAGAACCGGGACAGGGTCGTCGATTGGCTACACCTTC. Translation: CASSRTGTGSSIGYTF.

This chain links TRBV28 with TRBJ2-7; TRBD1 matches at 7 bases. V lost 2 bases, J lost 0 bases, and 7 bases stayed unmatched. The CDR3 extends over 16 amino acids. CDR1 is MDHEN, CDR2 SYDVKM, per germline. The CDR3 here is CASSLGQTGRSYEQYF. Written as DNA, the CDR3 is TGTGCCAGCAGTTTAGGGCAGACAGGGCGCTCCTACGAGCAGTACTTC.

This clone was detected only a few times. The V and J genes are TRBV5-1 and TRBJ1-6; D call uncertain. V gave up 0 bases and J gave up 10 bases, with 14 bases separating them. Germline assignment: CDR1 SGHRS and CDR2 YFSETQ. CDR3 length: 15 amino acids. The CDR3 DNA reads as TGCGCCAGCAGCTTGGAGGCTGGAGGACGATCACCCCTCCACTTT. It specifies CASSLEAGGRSPLHF.

This clone has only a few counts. This chain links TRBV27 with TRBJ2-1; 8 bases agree with TRBD2. Per germline, CDR1 MNHEY and CDR2 SMNVEV (reference sequence). The CDR3 loop spans 14 amino acids. V was clipped by 6 bases and J by 8 bases; unmatched bases: 9. This CDR3 is CASRPGLAGDEQFF. The CDR3 DNA reads as TGTGCCAGCAGACCCGGCCTAGCGGGCGATGAGCAGTTCTTC.

The chain carries TRBV11-3 and TRBJ2-2; D unclear. V was pared by 4 bases and J by 1 base, with 10 bases between. There are 15 residues in the CDR3. The V gene's germline CDR1 is SGHNT and CDR2 YENEEA. The DNA of the CDR3 is TGTGCCAGCAGCTCCTTCAACGGGAACACCGGGGAGCTGTTTTTT. Protein: CASSSFNGNTGELFF.

Worth noting for this clone: Other nucleotide sequences in the sample specify the same CDR3. J is TRBJ2-7 and V is TRBV18, with 7 bases that match TRBD1. Germline assignment: CDR1 KGHSH and CDR2 LQKENI. V lost 6 bases, J lost 4 bases, and 0 bases stayed unmatched. The CDR3 has 11 residues. In nucleotides, the CDR3 is TGTGCCAGCTCGGGACAGTACGAGCAGTACTTC. Translated, it gives CASSGQYEQYF.

This chain links TRBV30 with TRBJ2-7; 12 bases match TRBD1. V gave up 1 base and J gave up 3 bases; unmatched junction bases: 7. In germline, CDR1 is GTSNPN, CDR2 SVGIG (reference sequence). There are 16 residues in the CDR3. The CDR3 bases are TGTGCCTGGAGTGCACGGGACAGGGGGCTACTCTACGAGCAGTACTTC. It codes for CAWSARDRGLLYEQYF.

The chain uses TRBV27 and TRBJ1-3; D might be TRBD1 (6 bases). Germline V gene lookup returns CDR1 MNHEY and CDR2 SMNVEV (reference sequence). The CDR3 sequence is 14 residues long. V dropped 3 bases and J dropped 3 bases, with 9 bases sitting between them. CDR3 nucleotide sequence: TGTGCCAGCAGTTTCTCAGGGGTTGGAAACACCATATATTTT. Its protein is CASSFSGVGNTIYF.

This clone showed up just a few times. This chain joins TRBV29-1 and TRBJ2-1; TRBD1 aligns across 10 bases. Germline values: CDR1 SQVTM, CDR2 ANQGSEA. Trimming took 6 bases from V and 8 from J; bases not matched to a gene: 7. The CDR3 extends over 13 amino acids. CDR3 DNA sequence: TGCAGCGTCGGACAGGGGGTGAGAGATGAGCAGTTCTTC. This translates into CSVGQGVRDEQFF.

The rearrangement uses TRBV5-1 and TRBJ2-1; a possible D gene is TRBD1 (5 bases). Trimming shortened V by 5 bases and J by 8 bases, and 17 bases separated the two germline ends. The CDR3 is made up of 14 amino acids. The germline CDR1 and CDR2 sequences are SGHRS and YFSETQ. CDR3: CASRSGFGADEQFF. In DNA, the CDR3 is TGCGCCAGCAGGTCCGGCTTTGGGGCCGATGAGCAGTTCTTC.

V is TRBV28 and J is TRBJ2-7, with TRBD2 matching 7 bases. The CDR3 is made up of 16 amino acids. V was clipped by 4 bases and J by 1 base; unmatched bases: 10. The V gene's germline CDR1 is MDHEN and CDR2 SYDVKM. The CDR3 sequence: CASSSLSGGRSYEQYF. DNA for the CDR3: TGTGCCAGCAGTTCCCTCTCTGGCGGGAGATCCTACGAGCAGTACTTC.

V and J are TRBV14 and TRBJ2-7, with a weak D call TRBD1 (6 bases). The CDR3 is 15 residues long. Trimming cost V 4 bases and J 5 bases, with 18 bases left between them. The germline V gene encodes CDR1 SGHDN and CDR2 FVKESK. The CDR3 coding sequence is TGTGCCAGCAGCCTCAGGACAGTTATGAGAAACGAGCAGTACTTC. Residues: CASSLRTVMRNEQYF.

The V and J genes are TRBV5-6 and TRBJ1-6; D gene unclear. V lost 3 bases, J lost 7 bases, and 11 bases lay in between. Germline-derived CDR1 and CDR2 are SGHDT and YYEEEE. The CDR3 is 14 amino acids. The CDR3 region is CASSSGLVNSPLHF. In DNA, the CDR3 is TGTGCCAGCAGCTCAGGACTGGTAAATTCACCCCTCCACTTT. The full variable domain, with the rest looked up from reference TRBV5-6 and TRBJ1-6, is DAGVTQSPTHLIKTRGQQVTLRCSPKSGHDTVSWYQQALGQGPQFIFQYYEEEERQRGNFPDRFSGHQFPNYSSELNVNALLLGDSALYLCASSSGLVNSPLHFGNGTRLTVT.

This clone was seen only once. The rearrangement uses TRBV4-3 and TRBJ1-2; possible D gene TRBD1, 5 bases. V lost 0 bases and J 0 bases, leaving 5 bases between the germline ends. This CDR3 comprises 14 residues. Per the germline V gene, CDR1 is LGHNA and CDR2 is YSLEER. DNA for the CDR3: TGCGCCAGCAGCCAAGAGGGGCCTAACTATGGCTACACCTTC. Translation gives CASSQEGPNYGYTF.

CDR3 nucleotide sequence: TGTGCCAGCAGCGTTACAGGGGGACCCTACGAGCAGTACTTC. Translating gives CASSVTGGPYEQYF. V and J are TRBV5-6 and TRBJ2-7, with 8 bases identical to TRBD1. This CDR3 region has 14 residues. Germline V lookup: CDR1 SGHDT, CDR2 YYEEEE. V was clipped by 4 bases and J by 2 bases; unmatched bases: 5.

V and J are TRBV27 and TRBJ2-7; D possibly corresponds to TRBD1 (6 bases). The CDR3 covers 14 residues. Germline CDR1 is MNHEY and CDR2 is SMNVEV (reference sequence). The V and J ends lost 2 bases and 7 bases respectively, with 15 bases between them. CDR3: CASSLSPNTGEQYF. CDR3 in DNA: TGTGCCAGCAGTTTAAGCCCTAACACAGGGGAGCAGTACTTC.